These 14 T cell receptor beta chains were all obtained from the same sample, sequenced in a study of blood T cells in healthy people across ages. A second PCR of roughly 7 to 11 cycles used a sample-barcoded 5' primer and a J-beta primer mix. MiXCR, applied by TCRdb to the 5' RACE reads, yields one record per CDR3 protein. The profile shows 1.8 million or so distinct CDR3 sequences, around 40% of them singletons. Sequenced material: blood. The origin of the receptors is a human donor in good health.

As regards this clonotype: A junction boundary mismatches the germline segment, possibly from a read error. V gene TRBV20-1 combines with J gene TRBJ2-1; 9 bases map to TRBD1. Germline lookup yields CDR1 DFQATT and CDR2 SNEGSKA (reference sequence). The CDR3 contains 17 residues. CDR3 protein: CSARDLLTGGLNNEQFF. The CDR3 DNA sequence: TGCAGTGCTAGAGATCTTTTGACAGGGGGATTAAACAACGAGCAGTTCTTC.

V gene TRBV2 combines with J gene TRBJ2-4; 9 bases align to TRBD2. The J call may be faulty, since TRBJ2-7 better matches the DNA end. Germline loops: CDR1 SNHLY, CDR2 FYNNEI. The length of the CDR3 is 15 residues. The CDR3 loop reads CASSSRASGVYEQYF. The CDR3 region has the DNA TGTGCCAGCAGTTCTCGGGCTAGCGGGGTTTACGAGCAGTACTTC.

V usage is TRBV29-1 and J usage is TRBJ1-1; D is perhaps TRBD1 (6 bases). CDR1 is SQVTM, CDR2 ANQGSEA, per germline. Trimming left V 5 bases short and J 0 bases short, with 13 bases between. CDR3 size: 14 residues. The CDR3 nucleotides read TGCAGCGTTCGGACAGTAATAATGAACACTGAAGCTTTCTTT. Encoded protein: CSVRTVIMNTEAFF. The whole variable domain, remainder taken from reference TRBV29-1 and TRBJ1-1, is SAVISQKPSRDICQRGTSLTIQCQVDSQVTMMFWYRQQPGQSLTLIATANQGSEATYESGFVIDKFPISRPNLTFSTLTVSNMSPEDSSIYLCSVRTVIMNTEAFFGQGTRLTVV.

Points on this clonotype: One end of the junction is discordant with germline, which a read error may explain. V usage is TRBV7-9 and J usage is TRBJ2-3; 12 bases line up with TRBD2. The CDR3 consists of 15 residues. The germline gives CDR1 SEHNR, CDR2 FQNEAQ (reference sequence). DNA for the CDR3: TGTGCCACCCCACTAGCGGGGGGCATGTCAGATGCGCAGTATTTT. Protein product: CATPLAGGMSDAQYF.

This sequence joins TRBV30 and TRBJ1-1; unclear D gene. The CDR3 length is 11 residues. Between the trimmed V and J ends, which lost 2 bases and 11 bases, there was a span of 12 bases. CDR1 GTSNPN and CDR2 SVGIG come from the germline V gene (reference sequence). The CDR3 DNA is TGTGCCTGGAGTCACTCGACTAGGGCTTTCTTT. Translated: CAWSHSTRAFF.

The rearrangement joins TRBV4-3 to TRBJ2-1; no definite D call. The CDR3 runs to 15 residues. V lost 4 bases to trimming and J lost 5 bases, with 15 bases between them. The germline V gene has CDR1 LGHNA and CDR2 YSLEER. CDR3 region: CASSREVTSHNEQFF. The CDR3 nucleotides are TGCGCCAGCAGCCGAGAGGTCACCTCTCACAATGAGCAGTTCTTC.

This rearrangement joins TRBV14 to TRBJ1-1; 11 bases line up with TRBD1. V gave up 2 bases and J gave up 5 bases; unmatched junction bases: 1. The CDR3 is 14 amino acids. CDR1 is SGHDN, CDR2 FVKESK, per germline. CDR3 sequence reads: CASSQRDRGTEAFF. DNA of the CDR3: TGTGCCAGCAGCCAAAGGGACAGGGGGACTGAAGCTTTCTTT.

The CDR3, as DNA: TGTGCCAGCAGCGCGGACGGGATAAATGAGCAGTTCTTC. This encodes CASSADGINEQFF. V is TRBV13 and J is TRBJ2-1; maybe TRBD2 (5 bases). This CDR3 has 13 residues. Between the trimmed V and J ends, which lost 5 bases and 7 bases, there was a span of 12 bases. Germline V lookup: CDR1 PRHDT, CDR2 FYEKMQ (reference sequence).

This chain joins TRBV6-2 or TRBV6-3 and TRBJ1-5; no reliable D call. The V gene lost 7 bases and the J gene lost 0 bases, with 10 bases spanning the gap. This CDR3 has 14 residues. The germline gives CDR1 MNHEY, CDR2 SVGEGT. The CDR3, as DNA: TGTGCCAGCACAATCCGATATAGCAATCAGCCCCAGCATTTT. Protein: CASTIRYSNQPQHF.

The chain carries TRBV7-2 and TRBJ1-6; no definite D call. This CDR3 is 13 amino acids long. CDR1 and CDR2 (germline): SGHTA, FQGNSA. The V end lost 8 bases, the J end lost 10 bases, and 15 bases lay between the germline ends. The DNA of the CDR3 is TGTGCCAGCGAGATTATCTCCGGCTCACCCCTCCACTTT. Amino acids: CASEIISGSPLHF. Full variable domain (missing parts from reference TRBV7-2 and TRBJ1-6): GAGVSQSPSNKVTEKGKDVELRCDPISGHTALYWYRQSLGQGLEFLIYFQGNSAPDKSGLPSDRFSAERTGGSVSTLTIQRTQQEDSAVYLCASEIISGSPLHFGNGTRLTVT.

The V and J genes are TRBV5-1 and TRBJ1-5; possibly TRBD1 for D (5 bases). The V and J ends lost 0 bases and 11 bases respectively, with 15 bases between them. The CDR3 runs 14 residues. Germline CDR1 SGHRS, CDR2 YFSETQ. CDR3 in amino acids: CASSLGNHGGAQHF. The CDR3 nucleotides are TGCGCCAGCAGCTTGGGTAACCACGGGGGAGCCCAGCATTTT.

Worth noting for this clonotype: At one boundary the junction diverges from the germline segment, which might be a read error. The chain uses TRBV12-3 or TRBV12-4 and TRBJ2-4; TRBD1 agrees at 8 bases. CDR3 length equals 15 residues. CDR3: CASSPGGTGQNIQYF. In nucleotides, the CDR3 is TGTGCCAGCAGTCCCGGTGGGACAGGTCAAAACATCCAGTACTTC.

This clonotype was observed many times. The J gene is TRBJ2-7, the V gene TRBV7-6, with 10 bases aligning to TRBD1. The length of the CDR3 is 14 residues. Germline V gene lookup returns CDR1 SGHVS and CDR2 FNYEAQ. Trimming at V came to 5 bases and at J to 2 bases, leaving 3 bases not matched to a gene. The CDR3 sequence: CASSVDRGPYEQYF. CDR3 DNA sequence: TGTGCCAGCAGCGTCGACAGGGGGCCCTACGAGCAGTACTTC.

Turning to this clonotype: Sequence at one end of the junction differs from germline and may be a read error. CDR3 region: CAGSLVGQPNNEQFF. The CDR3 coding sequence is TGTGCCGGCAGCTTAGTGGGACAGCCTAACAATGAGCAGTTCTTC. The chain carries TRBV7-9 and TRBJ2-1; 7 nucleotides agree with TRBD1. The CDR3 sequence is 15 residues long. The germline CDR1 and CDR2 sequences are SEHNR and FQNEAQ (reference sequence).